This TCR beta chain stems from a study of cytomegalovirus exposure and HLA in healthy donors. The PCR ran on 60 Vbeta and 13 Jbeta primers. Generated by immunoSEQ multiplex PCR, the TCRdb table keeps only in-frame clones and is missing some. The sample includes roughly 88,000 clones. Sequencing was carried out using PBMCs. This receptor was taken from a middle-aged man in good health and CMV-seropositive.

The CDR3 region is CASSPRTGGRTEAFF. The CDR3 DNA reads as TGTGCCAGCAGCCCCCGGACAGGGGGCAGGACTGAAGCTTTCTTT. J is TRBJ1-1 and V is TRBV7-2; TRBD1 matches at 11 bases. This CDR3 has 15 amino acids. V was pared by 5 bases and J by 5 bases, with 7 bases of the junction left unmatched. Germline-derived CDR1 and CDR2 are SGHTA and FQGNSA.